This TCR beta chain was recorded in a study of blood T cell repertoires in COVID-19. Study information: The United States, Italy and Spain provided the acute and convalescent COVID-19 samples. The analysed material was cDNA or gDNA that came from T cells, B-cell-depleted T cells, or PBMCs.

Some clones are missing from TCRdb's copy, which holds only in-frame ones; the method was immunoSEQ multiplex PCR. The sample lists 240,000 or so clones, 81% occurring once. This CDR3 contains 15 residues. The germline V gene has CDR1 MNHEY and CDR2 SVGAGI. V gave up 4 bases and J gave up 0 bases, with 12 bases separating them. The chain carries TRBV6-5 and TRBJ1-1; no reliable D call. Sequencing was performed on peripheral blood. This receptor was identified in an elderly woman with COVID-19, enrolled during active disease. The CDR3 spells CASSSSIGLNTEAFF. DNA of the CDR3: TGTGCCAGCAGTTCTAGCATAGGATTGAACACTGAAGCTTTCTTT.